A single sample gave rise to the 32 T cell receptor beta chains below, sequenced in a study of graft-versus-host responses after intestinal transplantation. Produced via immunoSEQ multiplex PCR; TCRdb's table is partial and in-frame only. The sample shows 30,000 to 40,000 clones, about 93% of them seen only once. Antigens of these TCRs are unknown. Sequenced here: unstimulated CD8+ T cells sorted from spleen or lymph node cells, sampled before transplant. These receptor sequences come from a human donor who was the organ donor for an intestinal transplant.

This sequence joins TRBV4-1 and TRBJ2-7; TRBD2 aligns across 7 bases. This CDR3 has 16 residues. Losses at the gene ends were 3 bases for V and 3 bases for J; bases not matched to a gene: 11. CDR1 and CDR2 from the germline V gene are MGHRA and YSYEKL. The chain's CDR3 is CASSQTPSGDYYEQYF. In DNA, the CDR3 is TGCGCCAGCAGCCAGACCCCTAGCGGAGATTACTACGAGCAGTACTTC.

This rearrangement joins TRBV4-1 to TRBJ2-7; D is perhaps TRBD2 (6 bases). V was trimmed by 1 base and J by 6 bases, leaving 13 bases between them. From germline, CDR1 is MGHRA and CDR2 YSYEKL. The length of the CDR3 is 14 residues. CDR3 amino acids: CASSQVVGGFEQYF. The CDR3 nucleotides read TGCGCCAGCAGCCAAGTAGTGGGAGGATTCGAGCAGTACTTC.

This chain joins TRBV10-3 and TRBJ1-4; D perhaps matches TRBD1 (5 bases). V was clipped by 3 bases and J by 8 bases, with 19 bases between them. CDR1 and CDR2 (germline): ENHRY, SYGVKD. The CDR3 loop spans 16 amino acids. The CDR3 protein is CAISDPSDNGLEKLFF. The CDR3, as DNA: TGTGCCATCAGTGACCCCTCGGACAACGGGTTAGAAAAACTGTTTTTT.

CDR3 bases: TGTGCCAGCAGTGGGCAGGGGGCAGAGACCCAGTACTTC. As protein: CASSGQGAETQYF. J is TRBJ2-5 and V is TRBV6-1, with 8 bases identical to TRBD1. Per the germline V gene, CDR1 is MNHNS and CDR2 is SASEGT. The CDR3 is made up of 13 amino acids. V lost 4 bases to trimming and J lost 4 bases; unmatched junction nucleotides: 2.

The count of this clone is one. The chain uses TRBV6-1 and TRBJ2-1; TRBD2 matches at 9 bases. The CDR3 totals 15 residues. The ends lost 6 bases at V and 10 bases at J; junction bases unmatched: 13. Germline lookup yields CDR1 MNHNS and CDR2 SASEGT. CDR3 in DNA: TGTGCCAGCAGCCTTTTAGCGGGAGCAAGTCAGGAGCAGTTCTTC. Protein sequence: CASSLLAGASQEQFF.

The V gene is TRBV27, the J gene TRBJ1-5, with D hard to call. Trimming removed 6 bases at V and 0 bases at J, with 6 bases between. The CDR3 consists of 13 residues. Germline CDR1 reads MNHEY; CDR2 reads SMNVEV (reference sequence). In nucleotides, the CDR3 is TGTGCCAGCAGCCCTGGTAGCAATCAGCCCCAGCATTTT. This sequence encodes CASSPGSNQPQHF.

This clone was seen once. The V call is TRBV27, the J call TRBJ2-1, with 7 bases matching TRBD2. The CDR3 has 16 amino acids. From germline, CDR1 is MNHEY and CDR2 SMNVEV (reference sequence). The trim removed 7 bases at V and 3 bases at J, leaving 12 bases unmatched. The CDR3 reads CASTSLLAPVYNEQFF. CDR3 sequence (DNA): TGTGCCAGCACCTCTTTACTAGCGCCCGTCTACAATGAGCAGTTCTTC.

This clone was seen a handful of times. The V gene is TRBV27, the J gene TRBJ2-7; D unclear. The CDR3 is 13 amino acids. CDR1 and CDR2 from the germline V gene are MNHEY and SMNVEV (reference sequence). Deletions cut 6 bases from V and 2 bases from J, with 11 bases between. The CDR3 nucleotides read TGTGCCAGCAGCACCGAAGGCCCCTACGAGCAGTACTTC. Translation gives CASSTEGPYEQYF.

This chain joins TRBV27 and TRBJ1-2; 11 nucleotides align to TRBD1. V was pared by 5 bases and J by 7 bases, with 9 bases of the junction left unmatched. Germline values: CDR1 MNHEY, CDR2 SMNVEV (reference sequence). The CDR3 covers 15 residues. The CDR3 loop is CASSNFGQGASGYTF. The CDR3 coding sequence is TGTGCCAGCAGTAACTTCGGACAGGGGGCAAGTGGCTACACCTTC.

V is TRBV13 and J is TRBJ1-2; TRBD1 is a possible D gene (5 bases). This CDR3 spans 16 amino acids. Germline CDR1 is PRHDT and CDR2 is FYEKMQ (reference sequence). V was shortened by 0 bases and J by 4 bases, with 15 bases between the two germline ends. CDR3 loop: CASSLGQGLTLYGYTF. CDR3 DNA sequence: TGTGCCAGCAGCTTAGGTCAGGGACTGACCCTCTATGGCTACACCTTC.

The V gene is TRBV28, the J gene TRBJ1-4, with 8 bases that match TRBD1. The CDR3 length is 15 residues. V was clipped by 5 bases and J by 4 bases; unmatched bases: 6. In germline, CDR1 is MDHEN, CDR2 SYDVKM. In nucleotides, the CDR3 is TGTGCCAGCAGTGTCAGGGGGCAGGGTAATGAAAAACTGTTTTTT. Its protein product is CASSVRGQGNEKLFF.

The chain recombines TRBV6-1 with TRBJ2-3; D possibly matches TRBD1 or TRBD2 (5 bases each). The CDR3 sequence is 12 residues long. The V end lost 8 bases, the J end lost 2 bases, and 8 bases lay between the germline ends. Germline loops: CDR1 MNHNS, CDR2 SASEGT. The CDR3: CASGDVTDTQYF. The CDR3 DNA reads as TGTGCCAGCGGGGACGTCACAGATACGCAGTATTTT.

The chain joins TRBV5-8 to TRBJ2-7, with 7 bases lining up with TRBD1. V lost 0 bases and J lost 2; bases outside the gene matches: 2. Germline assignment: CDR1 SGHTS and CDR2 YDEGEE. CDR3 length: 14 residues. The chain's CDR3 is CASSLVGTAYEQYF. CDR3 sequence (DNA): TGTGCCAGCAGCTTGGTCGGGACAGCCTACGAGCAGTACTTC.

The CDR3 sequence is CATAYAGNTIYF. The CDR3 DNA follows: TGTGCCACCGCCTACGCTGGAAACACCATATATTTT. This sequence joins TRBV10-3 and TRBJ1-3, with no clear D. The germline gives CDR1 ENHRY, CDR2 SYGVKD. Trimming took 10 bases from V and 2 from J, leaving 9 bases between them. The CDR3 length is 12 residues.

The chain employs TRBV7-2 and TRBJ2-5; the match to TRBD2 covers 13 bases. CDR1 and CDR2 (germline): SGHTA, FQGNSA. V shed 2 bases, J shed 1 base, and the junction held 1 base outside the gene matches. The CDR3 length is 16 residues. In nucleotides, the CDR3 is TGTGCCAGCAGCTTAACTAGCGGGGGGGTCCAAGAGACCCAGTACTTC. Protein: CASSLTSGGVQETQYF.

The J gene is TRBJ2-1, the V gene TRBV19; 9 bases agree with TRBD2. CDR3 length: 14 amino acids. Trimming took 4 bases from V and 4 from J; bases not matched to a gene: 2. In germline, CDR1 is LNHDA, CDR2 SQIVND (reference sequence). The CDR3 region has the DNA TGTGCCAGTAGTAAGCGGGAGGAGTACAATGAGCAGTTCTTC. This codes for CASSKREEYNEQFF. Drawing the rest from reference TRBV19 and TRBJ2-1, the complete variable domain is DGGITQSPKYLFRKEGQNVTLSCEQNLNHDAMYWYRQDPGQGLRLIYYSQIVNDFQKGDIAEGYSVSREKKESFPLTVTSAQKNPTAFYLCASSKREEYNEQFFGPGTRLTVL.

V usage is TRBV18 and J usage is TRBJ1-1; D gene uncertain. The CDR3 is 15 amino acids. The V end lost 4 bases, the J end lost 1 base, and 13 bases lay between the germline ends. The germline V gene encodes CDR1 KGHSH and CDR2 LQKENI. In DNA form, the CDR3 reads TGTGCCAGCTCACTTTTGGGCCCTGGGAACACTGAAGCTTTCTTT. Translating gives CASSLLGPGNTEAFF.

The rearrangement links TRBV4-1 to TRBJ2-3, with D possibly being TRBD2 (5 bases). CDR1 is MGHRA, CDR2 YSYEKL, per germline. Trimming left V 4 bases short and J 6 bases short, with 11 bases between. This CDR3 has 13 amino acids. CDR3 region: CASSPYSEDTQYF. The CDR3 DNA sequence: TGCGCCAGCAGCCCCTATAGCGAGGATACGCAGTATTTT.

The chain joins TRBV5-4 to TRBJ2-1, with D perhaps given as TRBD1 or TRBD2 (5 bases each). The length of the CDR3 is 15 residues. Germline V gene lookup returns CDR1 SGHNT and CDR2 YYREEE (reference sequence). The ends were cut back, 6 bases at V and 0 bases at J, with 13 bases in the middle. The CDR3 here is CASTTGPRSYNEQFF. CDR3 in DNA: TGTGCCAGCACCACGGGACCCCGCTCCTACAATGAGCAGTTCTTC. The full variable domain, with the rest looked up from reference TRBV5-4 and TRBJ2-1, is ETGVTQSPTHLIKTRGQQVTLRCSSQSGHNTVSWYQQALGQGPQFIFQYYREEENGRGNFPPRFSGLQFPNYSSELNVNALELDDSALYLCASTTGPRSYNEQFFGPGTRLTVL.

The chain couples TRBV12-5 to TRBJ2-1; D ambiguous. Germline V CDR1 and CDR2: LGHNT, FRNRAP. The ends were cut back, 2 bases at V and 1 base at J, with 9 bases in the middle. The CDR3 runs to 15 residues. The CDR3 coding sequence is TGTGCTAGTGGTTTGAGGCTGGATTCCTACAATGAGCAGTTCTTC. Translating gives CASGLRLDSYNEQFF.

V usage is TRBV5-6 and J usage is TRBJ1-1; 10 bases match TRBD1. V trimming: 4 bases; J trimming: 6 bases; junction bases outside the gene matches: 12. The CDR3 extends over 16 amino acids. Looked up from germline, CDR1 is SGHDT and CDR2 is YYEEEE. CDR3 loop: CASSLPLSGQGSEAFF. CDR3 DNA sequence: TGTGCCAGCAGCCTCCCTCTCTCGGGACAGGGGTCTGAAGCTTTCTTT.

This chain joins TRBV27 and TRBJ2-3; D remains unclear. The germline V gene has CDR1 MNHEY and CDR2 SMNVEV (reference sequence). This CDR3 has 9 residues. V lost 11 bases and J 7 bases, leaving 7 bases between the germline ends. CDR3 protein: CAVGHTQYF. The CDR3 nucleotides read TGTGCCGTCGGCCATACGCAGTATTTT.

The V call is TRBV7-8, the J call TRBJ2-7; 8 positions agree with TRBD1. Germline V lookup: CDR1 SGHVS, CDR2 FQNEAQ. This CDR3 contains 15 residues. J lost 0 bases, V lost 4 bases, and 5 bases had no gene match. CDR3 in DNA: TGTGCCAGCAGCTCGTGGACAGGGATCTCCTACGAGCAGTACTTC. Its protein is CASSSWTGISYEQYF.

This clone was counted a single time. CDR3 sequence (DNA): TGTGCTAGTGGTTCTTTCAGGGAGAAGACCCAGTACTTC. Its protein is CASGSFREKTQYF. This chain uses TRBV12-5 with TRBJ2-5; D tentatively reads TRBD1 or TRBD2 (5 bases each). The CDR3 loop spans 13 amino acids. Looked up from germline, CDR1 is LGHNT and CDR2 is FRNRAP. Trimming cost V 4 bases and J 6 bases, with 12 bases left between them.

This chain uses TRBV6-1 with TRBJ2-2, with 8 positions matching TRBD2. The CDR3 has 17 residues. Looked up from germline, CDR1 is MNHNS and CDR2 is SASEGT. The V and J ends lost 3 bases and 3 bases, in that order; junction bases with no gene match: 9. CDR3 protein: CASSDEGLAGHTGELFF. The DNA of the CDR3 is TGTGCCAGCAGTGATGAAGGGCTAGCGGGCCACACCGGGGAGCTGTTTTTT.

The chain joins TRBV2 to TRBJ2-5; TRBD2 matches 11 bases. The end of the DNA is better explained by TRBJ2-7, so the J call may be wrong. This CDR3 is built from 15 residues. Germline loops: CDR1 SNHLY, CDR2 FYNNEI. In nucleotides, the CDR3 is TGTGCCAGCAGTTCACTAGCGGGAGATTCCTACGAGCAGTACTTC. Its protein product is CASSSLAGDSYEQYF.

This clone was recorded once. The chain links TRBV19 to TRBJ2-5; 11 positions match TRBD2. Gene TRBJ2-7 matches the end of the DNA better, so the J call may be wrong. The CDR3 has 15 amino acids. Germline V gene lookup returns CDR1 LNHDA and CDR2 SQIVND (reference sequence). CDR3 in amino acids: CASSLAGTSGYEQYF. In DNA form, the CDR3 reads TGTGCCAGTAGTTTAGCCGGGACTAGCGGCTACGAGCAGTACTTC.

CDR3 region: CASSQGLAGYNEQFF. The DNA for the CDR3 is TGCGCCAGCAGCCAAGGACTAGCGGGATACAATGAGCAGTTCTTC. V usage is TRBV4-3 and J usage is TRBJ2-1; TRBD2 aligns across 11 bases. Germline lookup yields CDR1 LGHNA and CDR2 YSLEER. V shed 1 base and J 4 bases; nucleotides not matched to a gene: 0. The CDR3 runs to 15 residues.

This clone was observed a handful of times. This rearrangement joins TRBV10-1 to TRBJ1-3; D not certain. The CDR3 has 10 amino acids. V lost 7 bases and J lost 8, with 6 bases in between. Germline values: CDR1 WNHNN, CDR2 SYGVQD (reference sequence). CDR3 sequence reads: CASIIDTIYF. The CDR3 DNA sequence: TGCGCCAGCATAATAGACACCATATATTTT.

DNA of the CDR3: TGTGCCATCGCTAGCGGGACCCAAGAGACCCAGTACTTC. It codes for CAIASGTQETQYF. The J gene is TRBJ2-5, the V gene TRBV10-3; 9 bases are shared with TRBD2. The CDR3 runs to 13 residues. Germline CDR1 and CDR2: ENHRY and SYGVKD. V lost 8 bases and J lost 1; bases outside the gene matches: 2.

V is TRBV9 and J is TRBJ2-1; D is unclear. The CDR3 is made up of 13 amino acids. CDR1 is SGDLS, CDR2 YYNGEE, per germline. The V gene lost 4 bases and the J gene lost 6 bases, with 11 bases spanning the gap. The CDR3 loop is CASSTSLSNEQFF. Here the CDR3 DNA reads TGTGCCAGCAGCACCTCCTTAAGCAATGAGCAGTTCTTC.

V is TRBV9 and J is TRBJ2-1; D remains unclear. Looked up from germline, CDR1 is SGDLS and CDR2 is YYNGEE. The CDR3 runs to 15 residues. The ends were cut back, 2 bases at V and 0 bases at J, with 9 bases in the middle. In DNA form, the CDR3 reads TGTGCCAGCAGCGTGAATAGTCACTCCTACAATGAGCAGTTCTTC. Protein sequence: CASSVNSHSYNEQFF.